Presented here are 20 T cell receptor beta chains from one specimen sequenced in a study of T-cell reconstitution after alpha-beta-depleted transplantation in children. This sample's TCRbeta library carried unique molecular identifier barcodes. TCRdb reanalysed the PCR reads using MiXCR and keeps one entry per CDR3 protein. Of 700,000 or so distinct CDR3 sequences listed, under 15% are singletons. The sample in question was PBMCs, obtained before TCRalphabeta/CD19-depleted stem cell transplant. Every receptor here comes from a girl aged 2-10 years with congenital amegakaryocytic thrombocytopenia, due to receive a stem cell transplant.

The CDR3 is CSASPTGGANIQYF. CDR3 DNA: TGCAGTGCTAGTCCGACAGGGGGCGCGAACATTCAGTACTTC. This chain links TRBV20-1 with TRBJ2-4, with 10 bases identical to TRBD1. CDR1 is DFQATT and CDR2 is SNEGSKA in the germline V gene (reference sequence). The CDR3 spans 14 residues. J lost 7 bases, V lost 3 bases, and 6 bases had no gene match.

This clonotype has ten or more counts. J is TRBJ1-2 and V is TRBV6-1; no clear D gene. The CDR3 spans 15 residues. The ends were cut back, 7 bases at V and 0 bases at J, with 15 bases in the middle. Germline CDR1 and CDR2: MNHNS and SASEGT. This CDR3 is CASTENLTPNYGYTF. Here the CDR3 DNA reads TGTGCCAGCACCGAAAACCTTACGCCTAACTATGGCTACACCTTC.

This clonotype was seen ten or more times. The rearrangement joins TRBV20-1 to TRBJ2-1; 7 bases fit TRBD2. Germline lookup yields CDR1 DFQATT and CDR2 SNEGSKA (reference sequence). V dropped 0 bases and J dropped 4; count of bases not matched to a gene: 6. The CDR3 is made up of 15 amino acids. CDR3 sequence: CSARDLLATYNEQFF. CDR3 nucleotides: TGCAGTGCTAGAGATCTACTAGCGACATACAATGAGCAGTTCTTC.

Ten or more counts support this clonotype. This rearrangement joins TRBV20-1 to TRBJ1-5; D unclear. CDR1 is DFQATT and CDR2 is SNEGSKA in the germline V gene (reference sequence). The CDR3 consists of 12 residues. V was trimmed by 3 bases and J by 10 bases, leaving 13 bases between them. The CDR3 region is CSASTDPFPQHF. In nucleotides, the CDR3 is TGCAGTGCTAGCACCGACCCGTTTCCCCAGCATTTT.

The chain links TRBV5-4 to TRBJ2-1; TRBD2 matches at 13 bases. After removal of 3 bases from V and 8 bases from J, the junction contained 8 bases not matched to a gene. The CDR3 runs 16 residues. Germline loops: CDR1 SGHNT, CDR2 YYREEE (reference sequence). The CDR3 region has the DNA TGTGCCAGCAGCTCCGGGACTAGCGGGAATCGGGATGAGCAGTTCTTC. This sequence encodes CASSSGTSGNRDEQFF.

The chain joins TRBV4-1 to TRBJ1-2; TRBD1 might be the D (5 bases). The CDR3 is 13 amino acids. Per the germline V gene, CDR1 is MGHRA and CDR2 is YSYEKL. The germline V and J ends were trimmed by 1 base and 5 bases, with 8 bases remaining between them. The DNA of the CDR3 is TGCGCCAGCAGCCAAGGGGGCTGGTATGGCTACACCTTC. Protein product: CASSQGGWYGYTF.

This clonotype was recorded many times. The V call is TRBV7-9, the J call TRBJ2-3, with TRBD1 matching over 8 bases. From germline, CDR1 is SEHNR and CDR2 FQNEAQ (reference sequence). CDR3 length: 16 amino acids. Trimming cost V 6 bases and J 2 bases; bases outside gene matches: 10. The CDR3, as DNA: TGTGCCAGCAGTCGCGGGACAGGAGCTACCACAGATACGCAGTATTTT. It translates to CASSRGTGATTDTQYF. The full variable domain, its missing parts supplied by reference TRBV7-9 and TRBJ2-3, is DTGVSQNPRHKITKRGQNVTFRCDPISEHNRLYWYRQTLGQGPEFLTYFQNEAQLEKSRLLSDRFSAERPKGSFSTLEIQRTEQGDSAMYLCASSRGTGATTDTQYFGPGTRLTVL.

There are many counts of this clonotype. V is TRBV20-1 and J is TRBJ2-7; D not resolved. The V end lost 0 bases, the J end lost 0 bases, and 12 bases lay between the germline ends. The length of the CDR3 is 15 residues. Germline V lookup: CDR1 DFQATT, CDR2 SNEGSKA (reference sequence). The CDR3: CSAREAGGSSYEQYF. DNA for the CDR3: TGCAGTGCTAGAGAGGCAGGCGGAAGCTCCTACGAGCAGTACTTC.

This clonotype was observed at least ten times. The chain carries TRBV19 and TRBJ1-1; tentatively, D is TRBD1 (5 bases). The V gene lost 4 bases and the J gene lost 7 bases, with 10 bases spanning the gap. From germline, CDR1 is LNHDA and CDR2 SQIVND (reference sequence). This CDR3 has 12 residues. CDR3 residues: CASSNPGLEAFF. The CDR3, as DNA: TGTGCCAGTAGTAACCCGGGACTTGAAGCTTTCTTT.

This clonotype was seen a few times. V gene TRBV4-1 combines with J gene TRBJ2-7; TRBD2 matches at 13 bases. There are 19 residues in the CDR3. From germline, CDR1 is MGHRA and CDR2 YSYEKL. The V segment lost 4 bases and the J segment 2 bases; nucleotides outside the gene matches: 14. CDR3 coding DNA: TGCGCCAGCAGCCGCCAACTAGCGGGAGGGAGAGGGATTGCCTACGAGCAGTACTTC. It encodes CASSRQLAGGRGIAYEQYF.

In nucleotides, the CDR3 is TGTGCCAGCGGCCCGGCAATGATGGGTACGCAGTATTTT. It is translated as CASGPAMMGTQYF. V usage is TRBV7-9 and J usage is TRBJ2-3; D gene unclear. The ends were cut back, 8 bases at V and 8 bases at J, with 17 bases in the middle. The CDR3 is 13 residues long. Germline V gene sequence: CDR1 SEHNR, CDR2 FQNEAQ (reference sequence). Full variable domain (outside the CDR3, taken from reference TRBV7-9 and TRBJ2-3): DTGVSQNPRHKITKRGQNVTFRCDPISEHNRLYWYRQTLGQGPEFLTYFQNEAQLEKSRLLSDRFSAERPKGSFSTLEIQRTEQGDSAMYLCASGPAMMGTQYFGPGTRLTVL.

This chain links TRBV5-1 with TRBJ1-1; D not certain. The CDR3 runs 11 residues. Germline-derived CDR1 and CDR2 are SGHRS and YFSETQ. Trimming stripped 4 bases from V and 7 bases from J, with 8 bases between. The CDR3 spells CASSDDGEAFF. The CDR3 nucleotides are TGCGCCAGCAGCGATGACGGTGAAGCTTTCTTT.

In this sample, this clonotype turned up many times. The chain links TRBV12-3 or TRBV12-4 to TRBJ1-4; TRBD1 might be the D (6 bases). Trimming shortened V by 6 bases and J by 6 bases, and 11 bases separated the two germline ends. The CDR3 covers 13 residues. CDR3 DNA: TGTGCCAGCAGACAGGGTGGTTATGAAAAACTGTTTTTT. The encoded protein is CASRQGGYEKLFF.

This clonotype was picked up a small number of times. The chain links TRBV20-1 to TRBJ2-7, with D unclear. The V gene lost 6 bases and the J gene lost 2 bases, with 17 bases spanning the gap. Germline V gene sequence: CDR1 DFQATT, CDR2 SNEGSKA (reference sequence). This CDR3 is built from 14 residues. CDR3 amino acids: CSATPPLSPYEQYF. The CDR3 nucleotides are TGCAGTGCGACACCGCCGCTCAGCCCCTACGAGCAGTACTTC.

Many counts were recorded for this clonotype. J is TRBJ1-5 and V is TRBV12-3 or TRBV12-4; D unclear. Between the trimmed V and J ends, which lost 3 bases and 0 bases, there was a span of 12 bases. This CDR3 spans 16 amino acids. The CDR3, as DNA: TGTGCCAGCAGTTTTAAGCAGTTCCTTAGCAATCAGCCCCAGCATTTT. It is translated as CASSFKQFLSNQPQHF.

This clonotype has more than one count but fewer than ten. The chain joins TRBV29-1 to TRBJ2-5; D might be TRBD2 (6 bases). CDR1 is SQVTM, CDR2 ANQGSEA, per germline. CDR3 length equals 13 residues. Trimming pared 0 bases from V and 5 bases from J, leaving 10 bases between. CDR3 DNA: TGCAGCGTTGAAGATCCGGGGGTGGAGACCCAGTACTTC. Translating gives CSVEDPGVETQYF.

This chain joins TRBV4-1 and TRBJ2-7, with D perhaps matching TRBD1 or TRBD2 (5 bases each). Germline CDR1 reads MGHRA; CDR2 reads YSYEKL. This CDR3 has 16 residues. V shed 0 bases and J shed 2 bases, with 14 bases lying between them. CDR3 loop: CASSQEPGPNTYEQYF. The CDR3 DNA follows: TGCGCCAGCAGCCAAGAACCGGGACCCAACACCTACGAGCAGTACTTC.

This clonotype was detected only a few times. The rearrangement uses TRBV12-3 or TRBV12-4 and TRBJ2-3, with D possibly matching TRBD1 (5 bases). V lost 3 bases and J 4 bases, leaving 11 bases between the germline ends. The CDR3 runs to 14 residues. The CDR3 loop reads CASSFVGPPDTQYF. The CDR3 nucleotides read TGTGCCAGCAGTTTCGTGGGGCCGCCAGATACGCAGTATTTT.

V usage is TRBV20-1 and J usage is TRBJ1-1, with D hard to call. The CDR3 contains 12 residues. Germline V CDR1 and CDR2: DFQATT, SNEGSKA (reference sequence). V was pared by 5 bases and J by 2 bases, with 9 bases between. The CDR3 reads CSASTPNTEAFF. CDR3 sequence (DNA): TGCAGTGCTTCGACACCTAACACTGAAGCTTTCTTT.

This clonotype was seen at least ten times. CDR3 DNA: TGTGCCAGCAGTCTGCTATGGGGGCAAACCGGGGAGCTGTTTTTT. Its translation: CASSLLWGQTGELFF. This chain uses TRBV28 with TRBJ2-2; tentatively, D is TRBD1 (6 bases). Germline V CDR1 and CDR2: MDHEN, SYDVKM. The CDR3 runs to 15 residues. V was trimmed by 5 bases and J by 5 bases, leaving 15 bases between them. The full variable domain, completed using reference TRBV28 and TRBJ2-2, is DVKVTQSSRYLVKRTGEKVFLECVQDMDHENMFWYRQDPGLGLRLIYFSYDVKMKEKGDIPEGYSVSREKKERFSLILESASTNQTSMYLCASSLLWGQTGELFFGEGSRLTVL.